This T cell receptor (beta chain) was recovered during a study of blood T cell repertoires in COVID-19. Study-level background: The United States, Italy and Spain provided the acute and convalescent COVID-19 samples. In each case, the material was cDNA or gDNA derived from T cells, B-cell-depleted T cells, or PBMCs.

Source study methods: Amplifying reference gene primers gave estimates of nucleated cell counts. Using immunoSEQ multiplex PCR, the repertoire was profiled, and TCRdb retains in-frame clones only, with some absent. The V and J calls and clone size were taken over from that table, and D and trimming were inferred from the DNA. The sample carries around 80,000 clones, around 80% recorded once. Trimming removed 0 bases from V and 1 base from J; junction bases left unmatched: 4. Per the germline V gene, CDR1 is MNHEY and CDR2 is SVGAGI. This CDR3 has 16 residues. The sequence came from a woman older than 75 with acute or convalescent COVID-19. J is TRBJ2-7 and V is TRBV6-5; 9 bases map to TRBD2. Sequences were obtained from peripheral blood. For the CDR3, the DNA is TGTGCCAGCAGTTACTCGGTAGCGGGAGTATCCTACGAGCAGTACTTC. Translated, it gives CASSYSVAGVSYEQYF.